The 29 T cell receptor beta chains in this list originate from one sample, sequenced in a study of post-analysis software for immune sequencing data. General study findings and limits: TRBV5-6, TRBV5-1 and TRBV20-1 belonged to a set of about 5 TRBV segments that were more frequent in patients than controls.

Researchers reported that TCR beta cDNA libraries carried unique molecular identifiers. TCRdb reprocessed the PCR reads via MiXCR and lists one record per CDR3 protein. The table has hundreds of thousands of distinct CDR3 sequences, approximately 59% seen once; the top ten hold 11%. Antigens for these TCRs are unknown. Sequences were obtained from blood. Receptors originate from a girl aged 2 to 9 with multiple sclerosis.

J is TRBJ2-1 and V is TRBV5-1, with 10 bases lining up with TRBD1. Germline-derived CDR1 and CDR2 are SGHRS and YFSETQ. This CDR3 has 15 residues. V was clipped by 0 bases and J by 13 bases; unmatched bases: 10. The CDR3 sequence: CASSLGTGGGETQFF. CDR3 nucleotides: TGCGCCAGCAGCTTGGGGACAGGGGGTGGAGAGACCCAGTTCTTC.

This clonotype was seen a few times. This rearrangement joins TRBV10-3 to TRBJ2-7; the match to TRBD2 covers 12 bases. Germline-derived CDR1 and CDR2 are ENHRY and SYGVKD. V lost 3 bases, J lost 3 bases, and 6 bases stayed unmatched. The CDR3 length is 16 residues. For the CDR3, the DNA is TGTGCCATCAGTGATGCTAGCGGGAGGGAGCTCTACGAGCAGTACTTC. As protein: CAISDASGRELYEQYF.

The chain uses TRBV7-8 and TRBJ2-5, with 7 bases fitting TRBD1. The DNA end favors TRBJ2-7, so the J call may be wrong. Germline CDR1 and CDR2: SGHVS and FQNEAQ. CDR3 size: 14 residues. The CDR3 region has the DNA TGTGCCAGCAGCGCGAGACAGGGAGTGGGCGAGCAGTACTTC. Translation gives CASSARQGVGEQYF.

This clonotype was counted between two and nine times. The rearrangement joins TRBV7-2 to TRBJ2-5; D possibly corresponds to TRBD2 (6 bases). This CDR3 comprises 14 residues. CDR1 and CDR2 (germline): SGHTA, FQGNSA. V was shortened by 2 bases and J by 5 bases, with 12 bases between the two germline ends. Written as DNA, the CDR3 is TGTGCCAGCAGCTTACAAGCGGGTTGGGAGACCCAGTACTTC. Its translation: CASSLQAGWETQYF.

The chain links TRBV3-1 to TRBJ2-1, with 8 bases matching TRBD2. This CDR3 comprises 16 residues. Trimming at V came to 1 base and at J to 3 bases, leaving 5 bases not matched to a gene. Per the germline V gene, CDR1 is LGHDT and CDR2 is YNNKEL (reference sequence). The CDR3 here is CASSQAGGTGYNEQFF. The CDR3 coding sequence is TGTGCCAGCAGCCAAGCGGGGGGGACCGGCTACAATGAGCAGTTCTTC.

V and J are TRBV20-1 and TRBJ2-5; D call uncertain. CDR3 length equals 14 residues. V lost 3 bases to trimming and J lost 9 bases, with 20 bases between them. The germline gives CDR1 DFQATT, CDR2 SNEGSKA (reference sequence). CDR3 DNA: TGCAGTGCTAGTCTTCTCCAGGCCGAGTGGGCCCAGTACTTC. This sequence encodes CSASLLQAEWAQYF.

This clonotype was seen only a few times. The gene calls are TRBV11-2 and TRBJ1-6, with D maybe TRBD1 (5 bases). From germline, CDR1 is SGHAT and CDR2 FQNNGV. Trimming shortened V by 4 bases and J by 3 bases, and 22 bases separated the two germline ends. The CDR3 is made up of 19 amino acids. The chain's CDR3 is CASSSPFSVTANYNSPLHF. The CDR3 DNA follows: TGTGCCAGCAGCTCACCCTTTAGTGTGACAGCTAACTATAATTCACCCCTCCACTTT.

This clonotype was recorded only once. Here the CDR3 DNA reads TGTGCCAGCAAAATCGGACAGACTTACTATGGCTACACCTTC. Encoded protein: CASKIGQTYYGYTF. The chain employs TRBV6-5 and TRBJ1-2, with D maybe TRBD1 (6 bases). With 7 bases removed from V and 3 bases from J, the gap between germline ends came to 15 bases. From germline, CDR1 is MNHEY and CDR2 SVGAGI. The CDR3 loop spans 14 amino acids.

CDR3 region: CASSSLRTGPWGETQYF. In nucleotides, the CDR3 is TGTGCCAGCAGCTCACTAAGGACAGGGCCCTGGGGAGAGACCCAGTACTTC. The chain couples TRBV7-9 to TRBJ2-5; TRBD1 aligns across 8 bases. The junction had 14 bases not matched to a gene; V was cut back by 4 bases and J by 4 bases. There are 17 residues in the CDR3. The germline gives CDR1 SEHNR, CDR2 FQNEAQ (reference sequence). Variable domain in full (rest from reference TRBV7-9 and TRBJ2-5): DTGVSQNPRHKITKRGQNVTFRCDPISEHNRLYWYRQTLGQGPEFLTYFQNEAQLEKSRLLSDRFSAERPKGSFSTLEIQRTEQGDSAMYLCASSSLRTGPWGETQYFGPGTRLLVL.

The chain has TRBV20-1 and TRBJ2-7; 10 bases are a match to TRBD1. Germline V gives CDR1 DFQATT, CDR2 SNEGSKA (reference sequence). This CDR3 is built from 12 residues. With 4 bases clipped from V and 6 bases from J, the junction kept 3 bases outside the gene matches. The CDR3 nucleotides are TGCAGTGCTAATCGGGACAGGGGCGAGCAGTACTTC. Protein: CSANRDRGEQYF.

The CDR3: CASSSPEEDTQYF. The CDR3 nucleotides are TGTGCCAGCAGCTCTCCCGAGGAAGATACGCAGTATTTT. This chain links TRBV7-9 with TRBJ2-3; D not resolved. There are 13 residues in the CDR3. Trimming removed 4 bases at V and 5 bases at J, with 10 bases between. The germline CDR1 and CDR2 sequences are SEHNR and FQNEAQ (reference sequence).

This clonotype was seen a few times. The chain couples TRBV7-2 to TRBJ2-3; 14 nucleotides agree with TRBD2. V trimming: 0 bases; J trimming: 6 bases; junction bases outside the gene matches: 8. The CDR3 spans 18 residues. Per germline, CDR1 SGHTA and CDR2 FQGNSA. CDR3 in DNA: TGTGCCAGCAGCTTAGCCCCTCCGACTAGCGGGAGGGTTGATACGCAGTATTTT. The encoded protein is CASSLAPPTSGRVDTQYF.

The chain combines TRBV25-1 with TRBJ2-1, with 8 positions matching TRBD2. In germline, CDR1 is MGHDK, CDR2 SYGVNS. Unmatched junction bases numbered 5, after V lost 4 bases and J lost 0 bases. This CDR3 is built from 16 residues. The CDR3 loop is CASSARSGSSYNEQFF. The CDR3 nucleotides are TGTGCCAGCAGTGCTAGAAGCGGGAGCTCCTACAATGAGCAGTTCTTC.

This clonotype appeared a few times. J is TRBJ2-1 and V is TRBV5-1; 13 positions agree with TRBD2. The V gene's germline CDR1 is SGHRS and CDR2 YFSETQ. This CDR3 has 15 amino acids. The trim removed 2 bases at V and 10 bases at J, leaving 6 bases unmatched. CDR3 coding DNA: TGCGCCAGCAGCTTCTCCGGGACTAGCGGGATGGAGCAGTTCTTC. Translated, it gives CASSFSGTSGMEQFF.

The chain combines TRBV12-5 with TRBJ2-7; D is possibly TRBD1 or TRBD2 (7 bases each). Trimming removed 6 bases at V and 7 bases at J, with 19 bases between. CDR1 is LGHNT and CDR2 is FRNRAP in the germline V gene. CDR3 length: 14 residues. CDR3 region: CASGTGTTYYEQYF. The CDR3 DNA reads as TGTGCTAGTGGGACAGGGACTACTTACTATGAGCAGTACTTC.

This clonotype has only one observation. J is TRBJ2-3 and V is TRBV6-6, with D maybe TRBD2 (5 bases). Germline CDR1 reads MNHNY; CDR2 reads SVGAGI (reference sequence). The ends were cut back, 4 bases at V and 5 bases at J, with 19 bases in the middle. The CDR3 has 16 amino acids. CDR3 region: CASSFGREIREDTQYF. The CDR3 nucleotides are TGTGCCAGCAGTTTCGGCAGAGAGATTCGGGAAGATACGCAGTATTTT.

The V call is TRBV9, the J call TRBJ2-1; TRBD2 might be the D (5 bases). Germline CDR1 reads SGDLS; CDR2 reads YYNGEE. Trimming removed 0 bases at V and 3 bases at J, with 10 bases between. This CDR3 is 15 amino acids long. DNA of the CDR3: TGTGCCAGCAGCGTAGGGTGGGAGAACTACAATGAGCAGTTCTTC. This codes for CASSVGWENYNEQFF.

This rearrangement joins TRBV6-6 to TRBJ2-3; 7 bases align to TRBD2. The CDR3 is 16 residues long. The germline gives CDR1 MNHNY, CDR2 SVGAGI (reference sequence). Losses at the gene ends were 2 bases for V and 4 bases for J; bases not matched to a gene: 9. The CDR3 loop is CASSYRAGVVSDTQYF. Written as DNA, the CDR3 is TGTGCCAGCAGTTACAGGGCGGGAGTGGTTTCAGATACGCAGTATTTT.

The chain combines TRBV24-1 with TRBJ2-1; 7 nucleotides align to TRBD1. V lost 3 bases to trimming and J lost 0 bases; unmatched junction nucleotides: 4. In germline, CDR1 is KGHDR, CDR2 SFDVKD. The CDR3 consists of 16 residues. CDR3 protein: CATSDRRDSSYNEQFF. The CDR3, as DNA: TGTGCCACCAGTGATAGACGGGACAGCTCCTACAATGAGCAGTTCTTC.

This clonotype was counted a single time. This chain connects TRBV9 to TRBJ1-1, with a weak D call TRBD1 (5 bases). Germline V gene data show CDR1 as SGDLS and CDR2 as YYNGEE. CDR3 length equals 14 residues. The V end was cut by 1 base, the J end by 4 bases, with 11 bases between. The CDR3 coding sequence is TGTGCCAGCAGCGTATGGGGGGGGGGCACTGAAGCTTTCTTT. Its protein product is CASSVWGGGTEAFF.

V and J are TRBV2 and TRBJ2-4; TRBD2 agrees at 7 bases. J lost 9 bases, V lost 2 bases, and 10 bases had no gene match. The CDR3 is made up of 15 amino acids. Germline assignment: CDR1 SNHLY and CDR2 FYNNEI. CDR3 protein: CASSEFGAGAGIQYF. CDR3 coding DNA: TGTGCCAGCAGTGAATTCGGTGCGGGAGCGGGCATTCAGTACTTC.

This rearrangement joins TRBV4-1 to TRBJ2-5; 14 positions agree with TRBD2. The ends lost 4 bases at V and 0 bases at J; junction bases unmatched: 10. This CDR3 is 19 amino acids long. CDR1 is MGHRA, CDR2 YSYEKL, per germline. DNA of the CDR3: TGCGCCAGCAGCCTAGAAGGGACTAGCGGGAGAGGGTACCAAGAGACCCAGTACTTC. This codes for CASSLEGTSGRGYQETQYF.

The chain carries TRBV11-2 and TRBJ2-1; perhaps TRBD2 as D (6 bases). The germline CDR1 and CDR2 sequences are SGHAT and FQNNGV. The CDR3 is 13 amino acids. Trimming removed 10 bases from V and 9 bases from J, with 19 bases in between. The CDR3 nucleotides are TGTGCCACCCGCCGAGGGACTTCGGGTGAGCAGTTCTTC. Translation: CATRRGTSGEQFF.

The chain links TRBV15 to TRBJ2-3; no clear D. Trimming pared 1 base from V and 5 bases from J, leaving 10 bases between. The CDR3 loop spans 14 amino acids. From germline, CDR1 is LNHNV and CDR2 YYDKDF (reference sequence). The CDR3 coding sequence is TGTGCCACCAGCAGAGGGGCCGCCGAAGATACGCAGTATTTT. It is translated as CATSRGAAEDTQYF.

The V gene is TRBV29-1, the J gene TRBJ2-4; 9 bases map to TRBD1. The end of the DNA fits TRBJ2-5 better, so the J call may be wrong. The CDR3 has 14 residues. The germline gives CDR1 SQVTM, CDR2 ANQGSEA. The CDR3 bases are TGCAGCGTAAGCCGGGACAGGGCTTTCGAGACCCAGTACTTC. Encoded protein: CSVSRDRAFETQYF.

CDR3 coding DNA: TGTGCCAGCACGGTGGACAGGGTGGATTCGGATACGCAGTATTTT. It codes for CASTVDRVDSDTQYF. The J gene is TRBJ2-3, the V gene TRBV7-9; 8 positions agree with TRBD1. The CDR3 consists of 15 residues. Germline V gene data show CDR1 as SEHNR and CDR2 as FQNEAQ (reference sequence). V lost 7 bases and J lost 6; bases outside the gene matches: 12.

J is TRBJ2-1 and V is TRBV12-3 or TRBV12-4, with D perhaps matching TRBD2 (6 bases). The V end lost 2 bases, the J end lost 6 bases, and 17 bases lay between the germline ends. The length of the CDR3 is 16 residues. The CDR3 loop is CASSLSAGLLTNEQFF. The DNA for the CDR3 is TGTGCCAGCAGTTTATCTGCGGGACTCCTCACCAATGAGCAGTTCTTC.

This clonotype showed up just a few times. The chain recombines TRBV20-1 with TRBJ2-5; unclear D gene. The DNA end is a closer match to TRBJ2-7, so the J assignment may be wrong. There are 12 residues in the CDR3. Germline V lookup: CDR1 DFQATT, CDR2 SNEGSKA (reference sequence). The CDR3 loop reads CSARPLGSEQYF. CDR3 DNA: TGCAGTGCTAGACCTCTAGGTAGCGAGCAGTACTTC.

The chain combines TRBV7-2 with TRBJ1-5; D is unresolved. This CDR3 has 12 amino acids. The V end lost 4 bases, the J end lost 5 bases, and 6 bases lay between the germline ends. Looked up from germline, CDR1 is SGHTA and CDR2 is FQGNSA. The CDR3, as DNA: TGTGCCAGCAGCTCACCCCATCAGCCCCAGCATTTT. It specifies CASSSPHQPQHF. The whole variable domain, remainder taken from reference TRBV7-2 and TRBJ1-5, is GAGVSQSPSNKVTEKGKDVELRCDPISGHTALYWYRQSLGQGLEFLIYFQGNSAPDKSGLPSDRFSAERTGGSVSTLTIQRTQQEDSAVYLCASSSPHQPQHFGDGTRLSIL.